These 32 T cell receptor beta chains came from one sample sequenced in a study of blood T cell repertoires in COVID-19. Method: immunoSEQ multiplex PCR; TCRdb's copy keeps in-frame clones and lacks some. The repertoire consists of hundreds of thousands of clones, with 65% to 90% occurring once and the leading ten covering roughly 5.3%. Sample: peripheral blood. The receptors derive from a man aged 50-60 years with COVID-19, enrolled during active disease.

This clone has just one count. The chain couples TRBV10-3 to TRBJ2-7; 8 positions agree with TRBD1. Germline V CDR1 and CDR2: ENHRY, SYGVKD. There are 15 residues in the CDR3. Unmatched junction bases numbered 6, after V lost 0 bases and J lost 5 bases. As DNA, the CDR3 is TGTGCCATCAGTGAGTCGGCGACAGGGGACCACGAGCAGTACTTC. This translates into CAISESATGDHEQYF.

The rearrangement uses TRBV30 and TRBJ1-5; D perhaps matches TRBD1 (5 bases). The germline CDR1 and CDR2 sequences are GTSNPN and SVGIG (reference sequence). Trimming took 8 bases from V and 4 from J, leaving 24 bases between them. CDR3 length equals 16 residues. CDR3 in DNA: TGTGCCCGAAACCAGCGATTGGCGGCAGGGAATCAGCCCCAGCATTTT. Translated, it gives CARNQRLAAGNQPQHF.

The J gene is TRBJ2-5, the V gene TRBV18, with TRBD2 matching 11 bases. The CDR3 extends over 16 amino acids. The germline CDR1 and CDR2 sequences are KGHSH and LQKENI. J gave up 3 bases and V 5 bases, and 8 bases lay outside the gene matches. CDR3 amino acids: CASSYRGTSGKETQYF. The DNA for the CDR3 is TGTGCCAGCTCATATCGAGGGACTAGCGGAAAAGAGACCCAGTACTTC.

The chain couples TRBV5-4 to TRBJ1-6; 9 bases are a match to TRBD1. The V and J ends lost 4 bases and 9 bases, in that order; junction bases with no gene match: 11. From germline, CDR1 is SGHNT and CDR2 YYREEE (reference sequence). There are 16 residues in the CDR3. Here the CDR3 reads CASSPMEQGAASPLHF. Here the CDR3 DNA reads TGTGCCAGCAGCCCCATGGAACAGGGGGCGGCTTCACCCCTCCACTTT.

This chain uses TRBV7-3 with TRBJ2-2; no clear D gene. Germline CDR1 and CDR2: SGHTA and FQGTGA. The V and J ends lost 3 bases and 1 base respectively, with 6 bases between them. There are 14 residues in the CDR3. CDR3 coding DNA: TGTGCCAGCAGCTTTCTCCGGAACACCGGGGAGCTGTTTTTT. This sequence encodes CASSFLRNTGELFF.

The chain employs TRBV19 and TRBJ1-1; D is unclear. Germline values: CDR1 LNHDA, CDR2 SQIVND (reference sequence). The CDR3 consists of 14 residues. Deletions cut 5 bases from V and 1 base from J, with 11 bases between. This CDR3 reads CASSFGSGNTEAFF. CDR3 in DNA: TGTGCCAGTAGTTTCGGCAGCGGGAACACTGAAGCTTTCTTT. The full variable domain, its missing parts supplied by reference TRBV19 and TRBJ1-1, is DGGITQSPKYLFRKEGQNVTLSCEQNLNHDAMYWYRQDPGQGLRLIYYSQIVNDFQKGDIAEGYSVSREKKESFPLTVTSAQKNPTAFYLCASSFGSGNTEAFFGQGTRLTVV.

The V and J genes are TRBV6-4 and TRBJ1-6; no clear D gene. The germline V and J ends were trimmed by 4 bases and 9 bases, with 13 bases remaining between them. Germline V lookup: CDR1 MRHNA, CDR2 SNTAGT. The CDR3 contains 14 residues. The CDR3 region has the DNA TGTGCCAGCAGTGTGCAAGTATTCGGTTCACCCCTCCACTTT. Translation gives CASSVQVFGSPLHF.

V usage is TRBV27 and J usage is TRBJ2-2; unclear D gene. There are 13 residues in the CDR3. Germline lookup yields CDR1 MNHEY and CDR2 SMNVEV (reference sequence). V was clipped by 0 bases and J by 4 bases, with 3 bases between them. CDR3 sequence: CASSLSSTGELFF. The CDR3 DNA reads TGTGCCAGCAGTTTATCGAGCACCGGGGAGCTGTTTTTT.

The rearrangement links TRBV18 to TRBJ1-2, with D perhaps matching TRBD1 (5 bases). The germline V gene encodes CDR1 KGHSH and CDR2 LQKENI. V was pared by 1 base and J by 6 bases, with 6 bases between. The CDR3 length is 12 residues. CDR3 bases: TGTGCCAGCTCACCACGCAGGGATGGCTACACCTTC. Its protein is CASSPRRDGYTF.

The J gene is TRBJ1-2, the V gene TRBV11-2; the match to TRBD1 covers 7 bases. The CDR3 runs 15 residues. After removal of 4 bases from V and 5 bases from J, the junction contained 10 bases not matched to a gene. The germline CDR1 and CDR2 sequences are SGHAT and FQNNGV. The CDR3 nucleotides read TGTGCCAGCAGCTCAGGGACAGCCAGTTATTATGGCTACACCTTC. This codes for CASSSGTASYYGYTF.

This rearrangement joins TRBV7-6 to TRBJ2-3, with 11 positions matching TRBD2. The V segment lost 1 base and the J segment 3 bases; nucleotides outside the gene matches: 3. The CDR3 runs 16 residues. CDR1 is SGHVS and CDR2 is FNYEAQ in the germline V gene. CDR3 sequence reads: CASSLVPSGGTDTQYF. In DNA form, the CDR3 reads TGTGCCAGCAGCTTAGTTCCTAGCGGGGGGACAGATACGCAGTATTTT.

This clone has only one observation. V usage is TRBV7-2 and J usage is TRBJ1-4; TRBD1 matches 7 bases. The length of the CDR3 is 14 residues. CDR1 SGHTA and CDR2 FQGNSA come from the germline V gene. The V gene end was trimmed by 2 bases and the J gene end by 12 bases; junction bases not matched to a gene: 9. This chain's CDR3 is CASSLSSGGLQLFF. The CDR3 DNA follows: TGTGCCAGCAGCTTAAGTTCAGGGGGGCTCCAACTGTTTTTT. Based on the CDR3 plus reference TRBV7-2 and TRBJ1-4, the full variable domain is GAGVSQSPSNKVTEKGKDVELRCDPISGHTALYWYRQSLGQGLEFLIYFQGNSAPDKSGLPSDRFSAERTGGSVSTLTIQRTQQEDSAVYLCASSLSSGGLQLFFGSGTQLSVL.

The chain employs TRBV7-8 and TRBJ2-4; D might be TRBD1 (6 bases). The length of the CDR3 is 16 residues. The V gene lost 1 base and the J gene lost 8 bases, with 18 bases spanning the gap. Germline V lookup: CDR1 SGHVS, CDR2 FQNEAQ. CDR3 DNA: TGTGCCAGCAGCTTAGACCTTCAGGGGCTGGGGGACATTCAGTACTTC. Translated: CASSLDLQGLGDIQYF.

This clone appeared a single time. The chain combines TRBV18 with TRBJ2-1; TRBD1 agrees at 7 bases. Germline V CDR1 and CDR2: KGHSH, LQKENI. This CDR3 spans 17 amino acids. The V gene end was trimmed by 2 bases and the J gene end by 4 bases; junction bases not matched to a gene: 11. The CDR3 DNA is TGTGCCAGCTCACCAACAACAGGGGCCTCTTCGTACAATGAGCAGTTCTTC. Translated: CASSPTTGASSYNEQFF.

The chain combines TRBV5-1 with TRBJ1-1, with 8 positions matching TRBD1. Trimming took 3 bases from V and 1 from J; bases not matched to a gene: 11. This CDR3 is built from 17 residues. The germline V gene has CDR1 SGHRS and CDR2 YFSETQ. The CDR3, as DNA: TGCGCCAGCAGCTCCCTCATCCGGACAGGGCAGAACACTGAAGCTTTCTTT. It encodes CASSSLIRTGQNTEAFF.

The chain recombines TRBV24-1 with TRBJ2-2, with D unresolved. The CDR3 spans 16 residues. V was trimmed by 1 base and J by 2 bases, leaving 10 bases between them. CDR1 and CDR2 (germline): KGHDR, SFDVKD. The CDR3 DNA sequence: TGTGCCACCAGTGATTTAAGAGGCCAAAACACCGGGGAGCTGTTTTTT. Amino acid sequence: CATSDLRGQNTGELFF.

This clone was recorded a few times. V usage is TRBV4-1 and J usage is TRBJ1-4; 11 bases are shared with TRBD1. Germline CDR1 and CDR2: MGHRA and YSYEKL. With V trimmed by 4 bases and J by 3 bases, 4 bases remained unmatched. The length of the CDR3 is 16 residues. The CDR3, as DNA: TGCGCCAGCAGCCCCGGACAGGGGGCTGCTAATGAAAAACTGTTTTTT. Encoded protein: CASSPGQGAANEKLFF.

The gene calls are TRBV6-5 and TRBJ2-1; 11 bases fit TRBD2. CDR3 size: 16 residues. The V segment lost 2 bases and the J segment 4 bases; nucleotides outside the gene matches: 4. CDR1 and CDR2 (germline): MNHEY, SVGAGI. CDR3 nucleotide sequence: TGTGCCAGCAGTTACGGAATAGCGGGGGGGTACAATGAGCAGTTCTTC. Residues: CASSYGIAGGYNEQFF.

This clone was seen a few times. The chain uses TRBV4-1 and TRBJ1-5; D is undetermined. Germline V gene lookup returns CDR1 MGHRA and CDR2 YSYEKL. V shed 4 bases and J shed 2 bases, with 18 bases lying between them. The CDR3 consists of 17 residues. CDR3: CASSLDHRVKGNQPQHF. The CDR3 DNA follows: TGCGCCAGCAGCCTTGACCACAGAGTAAAGGGCAATCAGCCCCAGCATTTT.

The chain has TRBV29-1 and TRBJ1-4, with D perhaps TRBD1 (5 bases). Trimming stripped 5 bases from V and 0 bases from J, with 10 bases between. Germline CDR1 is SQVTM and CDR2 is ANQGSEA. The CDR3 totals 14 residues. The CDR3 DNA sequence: TGCAGCGTTTCCCGGGGGACAACTAATGAAAAACTGTTTTTT. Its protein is CSVSRGTTNEKLFF.

CDR3 sequence reads: CATVKPLSNQPQHF. In nucleotides, the CDR3 is TGTGCCACCGTAAAGCCACTAAGCAATCAGCCCCAGCATTTT. V usage is TRBV10-3 and J usage is TRBJ1-5; the D is unclear. The V end lost 10 bases, the J end lost 1 base, and 14 bases lay between the germline ends. Germline V gives CDR1 ENHRY, CDR2 SYGVKD. The length of the CDR3 is 14 residues.

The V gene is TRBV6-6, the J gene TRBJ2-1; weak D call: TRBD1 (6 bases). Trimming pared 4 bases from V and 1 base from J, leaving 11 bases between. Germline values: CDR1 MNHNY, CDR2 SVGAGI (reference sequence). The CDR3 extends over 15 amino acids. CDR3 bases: TGTGCCAGCAGTTTAGTGACAGGATCCTACAATGAGCAGTTCTTC. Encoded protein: CASSLVTGSYNEQFF.

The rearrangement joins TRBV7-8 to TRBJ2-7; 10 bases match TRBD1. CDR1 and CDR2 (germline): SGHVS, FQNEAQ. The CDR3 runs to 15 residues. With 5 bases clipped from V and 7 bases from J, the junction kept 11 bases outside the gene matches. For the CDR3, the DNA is TGTGCCAGCAGCCGCCGGGACAGGGGAGTTGAAGAGCAGTACTTC. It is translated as CASSRRDRGVEEQYF.

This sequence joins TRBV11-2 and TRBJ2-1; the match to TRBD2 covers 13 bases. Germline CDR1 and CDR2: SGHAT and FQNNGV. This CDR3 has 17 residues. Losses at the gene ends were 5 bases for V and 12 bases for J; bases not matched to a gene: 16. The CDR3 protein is CASSLGGGTSGAIGQFF. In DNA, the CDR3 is TGTGCCAGCAGCCTGGGAGGGGGGACTAGCGGGGCTATTGGGCAGTTCTTC.

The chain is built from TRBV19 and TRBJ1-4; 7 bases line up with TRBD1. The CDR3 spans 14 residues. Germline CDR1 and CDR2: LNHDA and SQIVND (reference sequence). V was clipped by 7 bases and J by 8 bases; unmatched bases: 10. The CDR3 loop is CASIAHRGGEKLFF. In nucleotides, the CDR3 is TGTGCCAGTATCGCCCACAGGGGAGGCGAAAAACTGTTTTTT.

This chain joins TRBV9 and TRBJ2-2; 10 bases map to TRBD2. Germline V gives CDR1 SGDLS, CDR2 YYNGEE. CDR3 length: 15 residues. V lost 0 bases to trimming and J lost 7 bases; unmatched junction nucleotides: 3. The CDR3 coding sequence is TGTGCCAGCAGCGTAGGAGCGGGGGGGAGCGGGGAGCTGTTTTTT. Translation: CASSVGAGGSGELFF.

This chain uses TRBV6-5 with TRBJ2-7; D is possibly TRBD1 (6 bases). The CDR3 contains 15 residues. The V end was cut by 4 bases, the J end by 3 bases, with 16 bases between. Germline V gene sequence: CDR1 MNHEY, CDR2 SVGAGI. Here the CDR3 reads CASSSPGQGVYEQYF. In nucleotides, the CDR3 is TGTGCCAGCAGTTCCCCGGGACAAGGCGTCTACGAGCAGTACTTC.

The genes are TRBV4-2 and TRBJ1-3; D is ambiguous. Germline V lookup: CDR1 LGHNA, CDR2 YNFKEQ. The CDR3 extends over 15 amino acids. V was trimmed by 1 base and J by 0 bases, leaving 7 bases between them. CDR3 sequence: CASSQGAGSGNTIYF. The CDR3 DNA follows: TGTGCCAGCAGCCAAGGAGCAGGCTCTGGAAACACCATATATTTT.

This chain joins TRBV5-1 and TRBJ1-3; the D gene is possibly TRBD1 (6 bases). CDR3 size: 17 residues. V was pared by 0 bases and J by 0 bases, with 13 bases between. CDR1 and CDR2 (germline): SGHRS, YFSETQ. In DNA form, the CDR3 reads TGCGCCAGCAGCTTGGTTGGGACACTGAGCTCTGGAAACACCATATATTTT. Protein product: CASSLVGTLSSGNTIYF.

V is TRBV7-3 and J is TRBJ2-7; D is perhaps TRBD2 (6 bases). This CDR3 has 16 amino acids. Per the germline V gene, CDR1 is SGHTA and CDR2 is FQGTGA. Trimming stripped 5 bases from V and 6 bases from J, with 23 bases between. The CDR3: CASSPRGNPGYGEQYF. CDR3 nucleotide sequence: TGTGCCAGCAGCCCCCGCGGGAACCCCGGGTATGGCGAGCAGTACTTC.

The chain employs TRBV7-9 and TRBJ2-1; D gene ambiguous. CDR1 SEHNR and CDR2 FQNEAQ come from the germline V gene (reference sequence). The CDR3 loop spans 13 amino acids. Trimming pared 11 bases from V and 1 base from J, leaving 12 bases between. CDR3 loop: CAGHSISYNEQFF. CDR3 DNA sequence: TGTGCCGGCCATTCCATTTCCTACAATGAGCAGTTCTTC.

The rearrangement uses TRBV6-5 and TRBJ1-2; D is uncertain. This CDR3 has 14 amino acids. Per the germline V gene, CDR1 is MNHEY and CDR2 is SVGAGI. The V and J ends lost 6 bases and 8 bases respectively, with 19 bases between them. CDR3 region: CASRGPPSFGGYTF. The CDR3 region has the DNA TGTGCCAGCAGGGGCCCTCCGTCGTTCGGCGGCTACACCTTC.